This TCR beta chain was identified during a study of T cells in women clearing cervical HPV infection. Dot-blot hybridization genotyped cervical HPV amplified with MY09/MY11 PCR. As for this clone: The read ends 3 residues shy of where the CDR3 ends; the end is completed using the germline J gene.

Average input was around 1,100 ng genomic DNA for immunoSEQ TCR beta CDR3 amplification. Method: immunoSEQ multiplex PCR; TCRdb's copy keeps in-frame clones and lacks some. Recorded for this sample: fewer than 50,000 clones. Trimming took 4 bases from V and 1 from J, leaving 14 bases between them. From germline, CDR1 is SGHDT and CDR2 YYEEEE. This CDR3 comprises 15 residues. Specimen: blood buffy coat. The source is a woman aged 18-70 years with a cervical HPV16 infection that either progressed to CIN3+ or cleared (not recorded which). This rearrangement joins TRBV5-6 to TRBJ1-1; D might be TRBD1 (6 bases). The CDR3 reads CASSPDRFANTEAFF. CDR3 DNA, as far as it was read: TGTGCCAGCAGCCCCGACAGGTTTGCGAACACTGAA.